Many counts were recorded for the clone carrying this T cell receptor beta chain. What it recognizes is unknown. This entry comes from a study of breast tumors, draining lymph nodes, adjacent tissues. The study, taken as a whole, reports: Luminal-like breast cancer showed significantly greater tumor-nontumor repertoire similarity than basal-like breast cancer did. Tumors had less TCR diversity than lymph nodes, more than nontumor tissue. Findings are consistent with lymph node origin and intratumoral expansion of most tumor T cells. Data only fit, rather than demonstrated, lymph node origin of most tumor T cells.

Samples came from axillary lymph nodes draining the breast cancer. TCRdb analysed the multiplex PCR reads with MiXCR anew, one entry per CDR3 protein. Here the sample spans 200,000 to 300,000 distinct CDR3 sequences, around 30% being singletons. The sequence derives from a female donor with breast cancer. Some clones in this sample may be carry-over from other donors' samples. The sample comprised axillary lymph node tissue.

The CDR3 region is CASSVSQGNEKLFF. CDR3 coding DNA: TGTGCCAGCAGCGTAAGCCAGGGTAATGAAAAACTGTTTTTT. The chain carries TRBV9 and TRBJ1-4; a possible D gene is TRBD1 (5 bases). Germline CDR1 SGDLS, CDR2 YYNGEE. V lost 1 base and J 4 bases, leaving 8 bases between the germline ends. CDR3 size: 14 residues.